The next 30 T cell receptor delta chains were all read from a single sample in a study of in vitro expanded adult blood gammadelta T cells. TCRdb re-analyzed the 5' RACE reads via CATT. The sample holds over 400 delta-chain clones, around a quarter seen once. Live CD3+ TCRgammadelta+ Vgamma9+ Vdelta2+ T cells were FACS-sorted after expansion. A one-day pulse of approximately 10 nM HMBPP was given to PBMC before three washes. Expansion lasted about 14 days, and IL-2 was replenished every 3 to 4 days. Antigens of these TCRs are unknown. Here the sequenced sample was gamma-delta T cells from peripheral blood expanded in culture, taken from an in vitro culture stimulated with HMBPP. These receptors were obtained from an adult in good health.

In this sample, this clone is medium-sized. A much more abundant neighbour one base away suggests this may be a read error. Other nucleotide sequences from this sample produce the same CDR3. V and J are TRDV2 and TRDJ1; 7 bases fit TRDD3. After removal of 3 bases from V and 5 bases from J, the junction contained 17 bases not matched to a gene. The germline V gene has CDR1 GEAIGNYY and CDR2 EKD. The CDR3 totals 17 residues. CDR3: CACDPVLGPQVTDKLIF. The DNA of the CDR3 is TGTGCCTGTGACCCTGTACTGGGGCCTCAGGTCACTGATAAACTCATCTTT.

The chain is built from TRDV2 and TRDJ1, with 7 bases aligning to TRDD3. Germline V gene lookup returns CDR1 GEAIGNYY and CDR2 EKD. V trimming: 3 bases; J trimming: 5 bases; junction bases outside the gene matches: 8. The CDR3 has 14 amino acids. CDR3 DNA: TGTGCCTGTGACTCCTTGGGGGAACCTGATAAACTCATCTTT. Translation gives CACDSLGEPDKLIF.

With regard to this clone: A far larger clone is one nucleotide away, so this likely arose from a read error. Other DNA sequences in this sample translate to the same CDR3. The rearrangement links TRDV2 to TRDJ1, with TRDD3 matching 11 bases. The germline V gene encodes CDR1 GEAIGNYY and CDR2 EKD. This CDR3 contains 20 residues. V was clipped by 2 bases and J by 9 bases; unmatched bases: 25. The CDR3 coding sequence is TGTGCCTGTGACAAGGTGCGACAAGACTGGGGGATAGAACTCAGATACGAACTCATCTTT. This encodes CACDKVRQDWGIELRYELIF.

This clone was found a few times. TCRdb's protein, taken from a much larger clone, differs from this DNA's translation at residue 10, likely owing to a read error; the protein displayed comes from the DNA. The chain couples TRDV2 to TRDJ1; the match to TRDD3 covers 7 bases. CDR3 length: 18 amino acids. After removal of 1 base from V and 4 bases from J, the junction contained 17 bases not matched to a gene. Germline CDR1 GEAIGNYY, CDR2 EKD. CDR3 DNA: TGTGCCTGTGACACGCTTTTGGGGATATGTAAGACGCACGATAAACTCATCTTT. Encoded protein: CACDTLLGICKTHDKLIF.

The sample holds a few counts of this clone. A far larger clone is just one base off, so this is likely a read error. The same CDR3 can be traced to other DNA sequences in this sample. The chain recombines TRDV2 with TRDJ1; TRDD3 matches 11 bases. After removal of 4 bases from V and 2 bases from J, the junction contained 11 bases not matched to a gene. This CDR3 contains 17 residues. Germline CDR1 GEAIGNYY, CDR2 EKD. Written as DNA, the CDR3 is TGTGCCTGTGATGGCCTTGGTGGGGGATACGCGACCGATAAACTCATCTTT. As protein: CACDGLGGGYATDKLIF.

As to this clone: A clone one base away is much larger, so this may be a read error. Additional DNA sequences in this sample encode the identical CDR3. The chain couples TRDV2 to TRDJ1; 7 bases align to TRDD3. CDR3 size: 17 residues. Germline lookup yields CDR1 GEAIGNYY and CDR2 EKD. CDR3 sequence (DNA): TGTGCCTGTGACACTACCTTACTGGGGATGGACACTGATAAACTCATCTTT. Translated, it gives CACDTTLLGMDTDKLIF.

By proportion, this clone is medium-sized. It differs at one base from a far larger clone, so likely a read error. The rearrangement joins TRDV2 to TRDJ1; 8 bases fit TRDD3. Germline CDR1 and CDR2: GEAIGNYY and EKD. The CDR3 is 18 residues long. The trim removed 3 bases at V and 4 bases at J, leaving 18 bases unmatched. This chain's CDR3 is CACDSVRGIGKYIDKLIF. CDR3 coding DNA: TGTGCCTGTGACTCCGTAAGGGGGATAGGAAAGTACATCGATAAACTCATCTTT.

On this clone: This is likely an artifact of a read error, given a far larger clone one base away. The rearrangement joins TRDV2 to TRDJ1; 11 nucleotides line up with TRDD3. This CDR3 has 17 residues. Germline trimming cut 3 bases from V and 6 bases from J; bases unmatched to any gene: 14. Germline V gene sequence: CDR1 GEAIGNYY, CDR2 EKD. The DNA for the CDR3 is TGTGCCTGTGACGGCCTTGGTGGGGGATACGCGACCAATAAACTCATCTTT. This sequence encodes CACDGLGGGYATNKLIF.

A few counts support this clone. This probably arose from a read error, given a far larger clone one base away. The chain recombines TRDV2 with TRDJ1, with 10 nucleotides matching TRDD3. Trimming cost V 4 bases and J 6 bases; bases outside gene matches: 10. This CDR3 has 15 amino acids. CDR1 is GEAIGNYY, CDR2 EKD, per germline. DNA of the CDR3: TGTGCCTGTGATCGCCTGGGGGATAGGTCCAATAAACTCATCTTT. Translated: CACDRLGDRSNKLIF.

As regards this clone: A far larger clone is a single base away, which makes a read error likely. V is TRDV2 and J is TRDJ1; 11 bases align to TRDD3. Looked up from germline, CDR1 is GEAIGNYY and CDR2 is EKD. Trimming took 1 base from V and 0 from J; bases not matched to a gene: 18. The CDR3 length is 21 residues. CDR3 sequence (DNA): TGTGCCTGTGACACGCACTTTCTGGGGGATACAAAGCGGGAGTACACCGATAAACTCATCTTT. It translates to CACDTHFLGDTKREYTDKLIF.

Regarding this clone: Given a much more abundant clone one base away, this may be a read error. The V call is TRDV2, the J call TRDJ1; D gene unclear. This CDR3 comprises 15 residues. The V end lost 4 bases, the J end lost 6 bases, and 20 bases lay between the germline ends. From germline, CDR1 is GEAIGNYY and CDR2 EKD. The CDR3 loop reads CACEKVPARSNKLIF. In nucleotides, the CDR3 is TGTGCCTGTGAAAAGGTACCCGCGAGGTCCAATAAACTCATCTTT.

This clone was seen more than once but under ten times. This may stem from a read error, because a much larger clone lies one nucleotide away. The sample has other DNA sequences that encode this CDR3 too. The V gene is TRDV2, the J gene TRDJ1; D assignment may be TRDD1 or TRDD3 (6 bases each). Germline V gives CDR1 GEAIGNYY, CDR2 EKD. This CDR3 contains 18 residues. The CDR3 region is CACDTVLGANSYTDKLIF. CDR3 in DNA: TGTGCCTGTGACACCGTTTTGGGGGCTAATAGTTACACTGATAAACTCATCTTT.

To note about this clone: A far larger clone is just one base off, so this is likely a read error. The sample holds other DNA sequences that translate to the same CDR3. The chain uses TRDV2 and TRDJ3; 9 bases are a match to TRDD3. This CDR3 is 22 amino acids long. V shed 0 bases and J 1 base; nucleotides not matched to a gene: 15. Germline V CDR1 and CDR2: GEAIGNYY, EKD. The CDR3 reads CACDTVSVLGDTESWDTRQMFF. DNA of the CDR3: TGTGCCTGTGACACCGTTAGTGTTCTAGGGGATACGGAGTCCTGGGACACCCGACAGATGTTTTTC.

This clone appeared a few times. A far larger clone is only one base removed, so a read error is likely. The same CDR3 is also encoded by other DNA sequences in this sample. The V call is TRDV2, the J call TRDJ1, with TRDD3 identical over 11 bases. This CDR3 is built from 20 residues. CDR1 GEAIGNYY and CDR2 EKD come from the germline V gene. The CDR3 loop is CACDKVRQDWGIELRYELIF. CDR3 sequence (DNA): TGTGCCTGTGACAAGGTCCGACAAGACTGGGGGATAGAACTCAGATACGAACTTATCTTT.

Relative to its sample, this clone is large. The same CDR3 can be traced to other DNA sequences in this sample. This chain links TRDV2 with TRDJ1; 11 positions match TRDD3. J was trimmed by 2 bases and V by 0 bases; bases with no gene match: 16. Germline assignment: CDR1 GEAIGNYY and CDR2 EKD. The CDR3 extends over 20 amino acids. For the CDR3, the DNA is TGTGCCTGTGACACCGTTCATCTATCCGGTGGGGGATACGCAACCGATAAACTCATCTTT. It translates to CACDTVHLSGGGYATDKLIF.

A note on this clone: A single base is all that separates this from a far larger clone, so a read error is likely. Other DNA sequences of this sample code for an identical CDR3. V gene TRDV2 combines with J gene TRDJ1; 7 bases fit TRDD3. Germline V gene lookup returns CDR1 GEAIGNYY and CDR2 EKD. CDR3 size: 17 residues. CDR3: CACDPVLGPQVTDKLIF. The DNA for the CDR3 is TGTGCCTGTGACCCTGTACTGGGGCCTCAGGTCACCGATAAACTCATCTTC.

By sample share, this clone is large (0.1 to 1%). At the DNA level, this CDR3 is encoded by other sequences in the same sample as well. The V and J genes are TRDV2 and TRDJ3; 10 bases align to TRDD3. The ends lost 1 base at V and 2 bases at J; junction bases unmatched: 4. In germline, CDR1 is GEAIGNYY, CDR2 EKD. The length of the CDR3 is 18 residues. CDR3 DNA: TGTGCCTGTGACACTGTCCTGGGGGATACCTGGGACACCCGACAGATGTTTTTC. This gives the protein CACDTVLGDTWDTRQMFF.

Of note for this clone: This likely traces to a read error, being one base from a far larger clone. The chain employs TRDV2 and TRDJ1; D might be TRDD2 (6 bases). Germline values: CDR1 GEAIGNYY, CDR2 EKD. V shed 0 bases and J shed 0 bases, with 25 bases lying between them. The CDR3 consists of 20 residues. CDR3 nucleotide sequence: TGTGCCTGTGACACCGGTCGTGTCCTACACGCCGGGCCCGACACCGATAAACTCATCTTT. Protein sequence: CACDTGRVLHAGPDTDKLIF.

Relative to its sample, this clone is medium-sized (0.01 to 0.1%). A much larger clone sits a single nucleotide away, making a read error possible. The same CDR3 arises from other DNA sequences in this sample as well. The J gene is TRDJ3, the V gene TRDV2; 12 nucleotides match TRDD3. This CDR3 comprises 22 residues. Germline V gene sequence: CDR1 GEAIGNYY, CDR2 EKD. The CDR3: CACDTVSVLGDTESWDTRQMFF. As DNA, the CDR3 is TGTGCCTGTGACACCGTTAGTGTTCTGGGGGATACGGAGTCCTGGGACACTCGACAGATGTTTTTC.

Concerning this clone itself: With a much larger clone just one base away, this may be a read error. Other nucleotide sequences in the sample specify the same CDR3. The chain employs TRDV2 and TRDJ1; 10 nucleotides agree with TRDD3. The germline V gene encodes CDR1 GEAIGNYY and CDR2 EKD. The CDR3 spans 15 residues. CDR3 in DNA: TGTGCCTGTGACACCCTTGGGGGATACACTGATAAACTCATCTTT. This sequence encodes CACDTLGGYTDKLIF.

As concerns this clone: A much larger clone differs from this one at a single base, so this may be a read error. V and J are TRDV2 and TRDJ1; 12 bases are a match to TRDD3. Per the germline V gene, CDR1 is GEAIGNYY and CDR2 is EKD. This CDR3 contains 20 residues. CDR3 amino acids: CARDTLNAQNWGIQADKLIF. The DNA for the CDR3 is TGTGCCCGTGACACCCTAAACGCCCAGAACTGGGGGATACAGGCCGATAAACTCATCTTT.

Comments on this clone: A read error is the likely source, as a far larger clone sits one nucleotide away. Additional DNA sequences in this sample encode the identical CDR3. The chain uses TRDV2 and TRDJ1, with TRDD2 as a possible D gene (5 bases). Trimming took 3 bases from V and 5 from J, leaving 15 bases between them. The length of the CDR3 is 14 residues. Germline CDR1 and CDR2: GEAIGNYY and EKD. CDR3 amino acids: CACDAITFTDKLIF. The DNA for the CDR3 is TGTGCCTGTGACGCAATTACCTTCACAGATAAACTCATCTTT.

Notes on this clone: This likely stems from a read error, as it lies one base from a far larger clone. This chain links TRDV2 with TRDJ2; tentative D call: TRDD3 (6 bases). There are 14 residues in the CDR3. Trimming took 2 bases from V and 8 from J, leaving 14 bases between them. Germline V CDR1 and CDR2: GEAIGNYY, EKD. DNA of the CDR3: TGTGCCTGTGACATGGTGACTGGGTCGGCACAACTCTTCTTT. Encoded protein: CACDMVTGSAQLFF.

Details on this clone: Since a far larger clone is one base different, this is likely a read error. This specimen includes other DNA sequences encoding the same CDR3. CDR3 bases: TGTGCCTGTGACACCCTAAAGGCCGGTTCCTGGGACACCCGACAGATGTTTTTC. This sequence encodes CACDTLKAGSWDTRQMFF. The J gene is TRDJ3, the V gene TRDV2; unclear D gene. CDR1 is GEAIGNYY and CDR2 is EKD in the germline V gene. The CDR3 totals 18 residues. V lost 0 bases to trimming and J lost 1 base, with 12 bases between them.

This clone was seen a handful of times. This is likely an artifact of a read error, given a far larger clone one base away. The same CDR3 arises from other DNA sequences in this sample as well. The V call is TRDV2, the J call TRDJ1; 7 bases are a match to TRDD3. The CDR3 length is 17 residues. Germline CDR1 and CDR2: GEAIGNYY and EKD. The junction had 17 bases not matched to a gene; V was cut back by 7 bases and J by 1 base. CDR3 sequence reads: CACDPVLGPQVTDKLIF. The CDR3 DNA follows: TGTGCCTGCGACCCTGTACTGGGGCCTCAGGTCACCGATAAACTCATCTTT.

As concerns this clone: A far larger clone is only one base removed, so a read error is likely. This sample includes further DNA sequences coding for the same CDR3. The V and J genes are TRDV2 and TRDJ3; 10 bases agree with TRDD3. The germline CDR1 and CDR2 sequences are GEAIGNYY and EKD. This CDR3 spans 20 amino acids. The CDR3 sequence: CACDTPTGGLSSWDTRQMFF. DNA of the CDR3: TGTGCCTGTGACACCCCTACTGGGGGATTGAGCTCCTGGGACACTCGACAGATGTTTTTC.

Turning to this clone: A read error likely explains this, since a far larger clone differs by one base. J is TRDJ3 and V is TRDV2, with 7 bases identical to TRDD3. There are 21 residues in the CDR3. Germline trimming cut 3 bases from V and 0 bases from J; bases unmatched to any gene: 16. CDR1 and CDR2 from the germline V gene are GEAIGNYY and EKD. The CDR3 DNA reads TGTGCCTGTGACCCCGCCCTTACTGGGGACATTTACTCCTGGGACACCCGACAGATGTTTTTC. It translates to CACDPALTGDIYSWDTRQMFF.

This clone is categorized as large (0.1 to 1%). Other DNA sequences in the sample encode the same CDR3. The CDR3 nucleotides are TGTGCCTGTGACCGACTGGGGGACAAGGACACCGATAAACTCATCTTT. Translating gives CACDRLGDKDTDKLIF. The chain uses TRDV2 and TRDJ1; TRDD3 matches at 9 bases. Germline assignment: CDR1 GEAIGNYY and CDR2 EKD. The CDR3 runs 16 residues. V was clipped by 3 bases and J by 0 bases; unmatched bases: 7.

As regards this clone: This may be a read error: a much more frequent sequence differs by one nucleotide. The rearrangement links TRDV2 to TRDJ1; no firm D call. V lost 3 bases and J lost 2, with 21 bases in between. The CDR3 spans 17 residues. The germline V gene has CDR1 GEAIGNYY and CDR2 EKD. This chain's CDR3 is CACDAVAPIQDTDKLIF. CDR3 sequence (DNA): TGTGCCTGTGACGCCGTTGCTCCAATTCAAGATACCGATAAACTCATCTTT.

In its sample, this clone is large (0.1 to 1%). A much larger clone sits a single nucleotide away, making a read error possible. The chain couples TRDV2 to TRDJ1, with TRDD3 matching over 11 bases. V lost 1 base and J lost 9; bases outside the gene matches: 24. CDR3 length: 20 residues. Looked up from germline, CDR1 is GEAIGNYY and CDR2 is EKD. The CDR3 protein is CACDTVRQDWGIELRYELIF. The CDR3, as DNA: TGTGCCTGTGACACGGTCCGACAAGACTGGGGGATAGAACTCAGATACGAACTCATCTTT.